This entry lists 9 T cell receptor beta chains sequenced from one sample in a study of CD8 T cells in ankylosing spondylitis. TCRdb independently ran MiXCR on the 5' RACE reads; one entry per CDR3 protein. The sample holds about 240,000 distinct CDR3 sequences, around 7.8% seen once. Sequencing used blood, either unsorted or a sorted T cell fraction (not recorded which). The source of these receptors is a male donor with ankylosing spondylitis or in good health (not recorded which).

This clonotype was picked up a small number of times. The chain is built from TRBV5-1 and TRBJ2-7; tentatively, D is TRBD1 or TRBD2 (5 bases each). Trimming shortened V by 0 bases and J by 0 bases, and 10 bases separated the two germline ends. The CDR3 is 15 residues long. The germline V gene encodes CDR1 SGHRS and CDR2 YFSETQ. The CDR3 loop is CASSLEWDRSYEQYF. DNA of the CDR3: TGCGCCAGCAGCTTGGAGTGGGACCGCTCCTACGAGCAGTACTTC. The full variable domain, with the rest looked up from reference TRBV5-1 and TRBJ2-7, is KAGVTQTPRYLIKTRGQQVTLSCSPISGHRSVSWYQQTPGQGLQFLFEYFSETQRNKGNFPGRFSGRQFSNSRSEMNVSTLELGDSALYLCASSLEWDRSYEQYFGPGTRLTVT.

This clonotype was counted at least ten times. V gene TRBV29-1 combines with J gene TRBJ1-1; a possible D gene is TRBD1 (6 bases). Germline CDR1 SQVTM, CDR2 ANQGSEA. Trimming left V 7 bases short and J 1 base short, with 22 bases between. The CDR3 has 16 residues. The CDR3 region has the DNA TGCAGCGCCGAAGGCAGGGGCTTTGGCCCGAACACTGAAGCTTTCTTT. Translation gives CSAEGRGFGPNTEAFF.

This clonotype occurred a few times. The chain links TRBV6-2 or TRBV6-3 to TRBJ1-1; D gene uncertain. V was trimmed by 8 bases and J by 1 base, leaving 8 bases between them. Germline CDR1 MNHEY, CDR2 SVGEGT. The CDR3 contains 12 residues. DNA for the CDR3: TGTGCCAGCGACGACGGGAACACTGAAGCTTTCTTT. Protein product: CASDDGNTEAFF.

This clonotype was counted many times. The V and J genes are TRBV27 and TRBJ1-1, with D perhaps TRBD1 (5 bases). This CDR3 contains 16 residues. Germline assignment: CDR1 MNHEY and CDR2 SMNVEV (reference sequence). The ends were cut back, 0 bases at V and 0 bases at J, with 11 bases in the middle. The CDR3 nucleotides are TGTGCCAGCAGTTTATCCGAAGGGGAACTGAACACTGAAGCTTTCTTT. Its translation is CASSLSEGELNTEAFF.

The chain is built from TRBV5-1 and TRBJ2-5; D unclear. The germline V and J ends were trimmed by 3 bases and 4 bases, with 13 bases remaining between them. Per the germline V gene, CDR1 is SGHRS and CDR2 is YFSETQ. This CDR3 contains 14 residues. The CDR3 DNA sequence: TGCGCCAGCAGCTACCGACCCCGTGGAGAGACCCAGTACTTC. Translation gives CASSYRPRGETQYF.

This clonotype has a count of ten or more. The chain's CDR3 is CASSLGRRSSGGTYDSPLHF. CDR3 in DNA: TGTGCCAGCAGCTTAGGTCGGCGATCTTCAGGGGGGACTTATGATTCACCCCTCCACTTT. The chain recombines TRBV7-8 with TRBJ1-6; 7 bases agree with TRBD1. V gave up 1 base and J gave up 8 bases; unmatched junction bases: 20. Germline CDR1 reads SGHVS; CDR2 reads FQNEAQ. The CDR3 totals 20 residues.

This clonotype was detected ten times or more. The chain is built from TRBV12-3 or TRBV12-4 and TRBJ2-5; unclear D gene. The CDR3 is made up of 11 amino acids. V lost 6 bases and J lost 8, with 10 bases in between. The CDR3 DNA follows: TGTGCCAGCAGCTCCTCAGGAACCCAGTACTTC. Its translation is CASSSSGTQYF.

Comments on this clonotype: A much more abundant neighbour one base away suggests this may be a read error. The chain links TRBV13 to TRBJ2-6; 10 bases agree with TRBD2. CDR1 PRHDT and CDR2 FYEKMQ come from the germline V gene (reference sequence). The CDR3 consists of 19 residues. CDR3 bases: TGTGCCAGCAGTTTAGGAGAACTAGCGGGACTCCCTGGGGCCAACGTCCTGACTTTC. Encoded protein: CASSLGELAGLPGANVLTF.

This clonotype showed up many times. The chain is built from TRBV12-3 or TRBV12-4 and TRBJ2-2, with D hard to call. V gave up 6 bases and J gave up 5 bases, with 16 bases separating them. CDR3 length: 15 amino acids. CDR3 bases: TGTGCCAGCAGACCGATCCGTCTGGGAACCGGGGAGCTGTTTTTT. Encoded protein: CASRPIRLGTGELFF.